Listed here are 4 T cell receptor beta chains from one sample, sequenced in a study of blood T cell repertoires in COVID-19. The assay was immunoSEQ multiplex PCR, and TCRdb's table has in-frame clones only and misses some. The table has 130,000 or so clones, over 75% seen once; the top ten hold about 10%. Sequences were obtained from peripheral blood. The receptors were sampled from a man in his fifties or sixties with active or convalescent COVID-19.

This clone has a handful of counts. The rearrangement joins TRBV2 to TRBJ2-7; 9 nucleotides agree with TRBD1. Germline CDR1 SNHLY, CDR2 FYNNEI. This CDR3 region has 15 residues. With V trimmed by 5 bases and J by 4 bases, 9 bases remained unmatched. As DNA, the CDR3 is TGTGCCAGCAGTTCCACAGGGGGCCAGTTATACGAGCAGTACTTC. Amino acids: CASSSTGGQLYEQYF.

This clone was observed at least ten times. The chain couples TRBV6-4 to TRBJ2-3; 7 nucleotides match TRBD2. V was clipped by 5 bases and J by 1 base; unmatched bases: 3. Germline V gene data show CDR1 as MRHNA and CDR2 as SNTAGT. This CDR3 is built from 14 residues. CDR3 nucleotides: TGTGCCAGCAGTCTAAGCGGGGGCACAGATACGCAGTATTTT. Its protein product is CASSLSGGTDTQYF.

This clone was detected only once. The J gene is TRBJ2-1, the V gene TRBV5-6; 7 bases are shared with TRBD1. With 3 bases clipped from V and 3 bases from J, the junction kept 6 bases outside the gene matches. The CDR3 length is 15 residues. CDR1 is SGHDT and CDR2 is YYEEEE in the germline V gene. The chain's CDR3 is CASSSTTGLYNEQFF. The CDR3 DNA is TGTGCCAGCAGCTCCACGACAGGGCTCTACAATGAGCAGTTCTTC.

The chain recombines TRBV5-5 with TRBJ2-7, with D possibly TRBD1 on 6 matching bases. CDR1 and CDR2 (germline): SGHKS, YYEKEE (reference sequence). V dropped 0 bases and J dropped 0 bases, with 10 bases sitting between them. The CDR3 spans 15 residues. The CDR3 sequence: CASSLALDSSYEQYF. In nucleotides, the CDR3 is TGTGCCAGCAGCTTGGCCTTGGACAGCTCCTACGAGCAGTACTTC.